This TCR beta chain was profiled in a study of T-cell reconstitution after alpha-beta-depleted transplantation in children. V was clipped by 5 bases and J by 7 bases, with 14 bases between them. Per germline, CDR1 MNHEY and CDR2 SVGAGI. The CDR3 loop spans 13 amino acids. A few counts support this clonotype. Preparation of the TCRbeta library was carried out with unique molecular identifiers. In TCRdb, the PCR reads were re-called with MiXCR into one record per CDR3 protein. Altogether roughly 200,000 distinct CDR3 sequences are present, less than 8% being singletons, with the ten largest covering around 3%.

This TCR derives from a human donor who donated a stem cell graft to a child with Wiskott-Aldrich syndrome. The source was PBMCs from the stem cell graft donor, collected from the stem cell graft. The chain combines TRBV6-5 with TRBJ1-1; no reliable D call. CDR3: CASSPPLRVEAFF. The CDR3 nucleotides are TGTGCCAGCAGTCCCCCGTTGCGAGTTGAAGCTTTCTTT.